This T cell receptor (beta chain) was sequenced in a study of Ad26.COV2.S vaccination and SARS-CoV-2 variants. The treatment was: around 19 received Ad26.COV2.S at low or high dose, single or two shots; a few received placebo; per-sample allocation not given. Repertoires come from day 63 after the first vaccine or placebo injection. As its vector, the vaccine had Ad26, which expressed Wuhan-strain SARS-CoV-2 spike. Unmatched junction bases numbered 0, after V lost 1 base and J lost 5 bases. Germline V gene sequence: CDR1 LGHNA, CDR2 YSLEER. This CDR3 region has 14 residues. Some clones are missing from TCRdb's copy, which holds only in-frame ones; the method was immunoSEQ multiplex PCR. The profile shows roughly 380,000 clones, approximately 81% of them singletons. Comments on this clone: The same CDR3 also results from other DNA sequences found in this sample.

The V call is TRBV4-3, the J call TRBJ2-5; 11 bases are shared with TRBD2. The sequenced sample was peripheral blood, obtained in a trial of Ad26.COV2.S vaccine versus placebo. This receptor was obtained from a person between 18 and 60 years old who received the Ad26.COV2.S COVID-19 vaccine or a placebo. The CDR3 reads CASSQGTSGETQYF. DNA of the CDR3: TGCGCCAGCAGCCAAGGGACTAGCGGGGAGACCCAGTACTTC.